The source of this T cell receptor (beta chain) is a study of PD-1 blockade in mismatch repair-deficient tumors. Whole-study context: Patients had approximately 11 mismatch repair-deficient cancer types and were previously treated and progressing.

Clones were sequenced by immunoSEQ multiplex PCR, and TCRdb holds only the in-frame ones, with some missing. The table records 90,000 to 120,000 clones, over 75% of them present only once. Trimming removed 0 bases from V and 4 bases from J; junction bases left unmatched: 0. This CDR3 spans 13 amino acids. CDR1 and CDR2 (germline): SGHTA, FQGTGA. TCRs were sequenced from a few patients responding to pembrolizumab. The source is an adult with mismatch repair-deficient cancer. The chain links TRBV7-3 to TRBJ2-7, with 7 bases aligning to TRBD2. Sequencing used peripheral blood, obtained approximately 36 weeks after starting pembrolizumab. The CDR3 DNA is TGTGCCAGCAGCTTAACTAGCGGGTACGAGCAGTACTTC. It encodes CASSLTSGYEQYF.